Included here is one T cell receptor beta chain sequence, with context. This clone came up once. Its binding antigen is unknown. Base qualities were left out, and no much larger clone turns up one base away. The cohort comprised 666 healthy bone marrow donors. At the time of sampling, all cohort members were nominally healthy, though unrecorded immune exposures were likely present. The donor tested CMV seropositive and was one of the 289 seropositive cohort members. Every donor gave a peripheral blood sample, and the peripheral blood mononuclear cells from that sample were used for TCR beta sequencing. Genomic DNA was extracted from the blood cell samples with the Qiagen DNeasy Blood Extraction Kit. This entry comes from a study of cytomegalovirus exposure and HLA in healthy donors (TCRdb year 2017). Broadly, across the study: An earlier analysis of around 600 of the donors reported approximately 290 Gb of sequence data and 117 million unique TCR beta sequences from 190 million or so T cells. Roughly 300 gigabases of sequencing data and 78 million or so unique TCR sequences were included in an early release covering about 700 HLA-typed donors. Of the 350 to 400 genotyped donors, around 81% fell in the genetic ancestry cluster associated with self-reported Caucasian donors. The study aimed to test whether cataloging public T cell receptors could reveal signatures of past pathogen exposure. The study used immunosequencing to profile the T cell repertoires of 670 or so subjects and linked those repertoires to cytomegalovirus serostatus. In addition to the first cohort of hundreds of subjects, a separate validation cohort of 130 or so different subjects was used. High-throughput TCR immunosequencing, statistical association of individual TCRs with disease status, and machine learning were combined to predict cytomegalovirus infection status. A later analysis re-analyzed previously published TCR beta repertoires from about 730 donors and added high-resolution HLA genotyping to study TCR occurrence patterns. Rather than drawing on any new phenotypic data, the later analysis identified candidate immune exposures from TCR beta sequences and the way those sequences occurred across donors. In an earlier analysis of 500 to 650 of the donors, high-throughput TCR beta sequencing was used to judge whether each TCR beta V gene segment behaved as functional or pseudogenic. Alongside the repertoire data, information on donor age, sex, ethnicity and CMV serostatus was compiled. A later genetic analysis used genome-wide SNP genotypes for about 55% of the 666 donors, treating that subset as a discovery cohort. All discovery cohort repertoires had been generated using a single sequencing platform. HLA typing included class I and class II loci at four-digit resolution. The number of donors typed differed by locus, with 629-630 for A, B, C, DRB1 and DQB1, roughly 520 for DQA1, 606 for DPA1, and roughly 450 for DPB1. A handful of DR-DQ haplotypes were handled as single units for association and clustering because linkage in the cohort was strong. Across 300 to 400 genotyped donors of the cohort, an average of approximately 220,000 unique TCR beta nucleotide sequences per donor were sequenced, and roughly a sixth of those sequences were non-productive. The study at large found these results: Three of the identified cytomegalovirus-associated TCR beta chains were confirmed in vitro to be specific for cytomegalovirus antigens. HLA typing was unavailable for some donors at each locus, so association tests used only the typed subset. In an earlier analysis of approximately 600 of the donors, most TCR beta V segments were observed in productive rearrangements about 87% or about 30% of the time, broadly matching IMGT annotations. According to a later analysis, most CMV-associated TCR beta chains appeared to be HLA-restricted, and the HLA associations seemed to be driven largely by CMV exposure. When HLA alleles, especially DR and DQ, strongly co-occurred, TCR associations were difficult to assign to individual alleles. An association between a missense DCLRE1C variant and V-gene and J-gene trimming of TCR beta chains was found in a later genetic analysis and replicated in an independent cohort. Correlated functional status among segregating V segments might reflect linkage disequilibrium, but an unknown experimental factor could not be ruled out. In this cohort, only TCR beta chains were sequenced, and detectable features were limited by the absence of alpha or paired-chain data. Presence/absence analyses assumed roughly uniform sequencing depth across donors, an assumption that may not hold. For the cohort, immune exposure information was limited to CMV serostatus. Compared with equally common non-associated chains, HLA-associated TCR beta chains in a later analysis were more clonally expanded and had lower generation probabilities. According to the authors, the approach could potentially be generalized to other disease states and immunological phenotypes. Several of the top co-occurrence clusters appeared to be linked to parvovirus B19, influenza, CMV and Epstein-Barr virus, according to a later analysis. Cytomegalovirus status was reported to be diagnosed by the classifier with high specificity and sensitivity in both the original and validation cohorts. A cluster of highly shared sequence variants was judged likely to represent a technical artifact of the sequencing pipeline. A later analysis associated about 17,000 TCR beta sequences with specific HLA alleles at a false discovery rate of 0.05. Most TCR sequences were observed very rarely across donors, whereas some public TCRs were present in many individuals. According to a later genetic analysis, donors in an Asian-associated ancestry cluster had fewer N-insertions in productive TCRs than the approximately 700-donor mean. In the study, some 180 TCR beta chains were listed as associated with cytomegalovirus. Because counts were too low, more than 15 rarely observed V segments, including chromosome 9 orphons, were left out of the earlier analysis of some 600 of the donors. In a later analysis, the rate of TCR association differed among HLA loci, with DRB1 alleles having the most associated TCRs and HLA-C alleles having the fewest. A further reported finding was that TCR beta sequences accurately predicted the HLA-A and HLA-B alleles for most subjects in the first cohort.

Library preparation was by the immunoSEQ multiplex PCR assay. For the multiplex PCR, a mixture combining 60 forward primers for TCR Vbeta segments and 13 reverse primers for TCR Jbeta segments was used. The CDR3 region of rearranged TCR beta genes was amplified from genomic DNA by a multiplex PCR assay. On the Illumina HiSeq System, the amplified TCR beta libraries were sequenced as 87-base-pair reads. The authors' pipeline ran thus. Across the roughly 670 repertoires, a later analysis counted 60 million to 90 million unique TCR beta chains, some 11 million of which were shared by at least two donors. Raw reads were error-corrected and collapsed into unique sequences with a nearest-neighbor algorithm that merged closely related sequences to remove PCR and sequencing errors. V, D and J gene segments were assigned by aligning CDR3 sequences to IMGT reference sequences. For a sequence to be retained, a match of at least six nucleotides to both a V gene segment and a J gene segment was required. A rearrangement counted as productive if the CDR3 had no stop codons and remained in frame with V and J, and every other rearrangement counted as non-productive. Following IMGT convention, CDR3 was defined as the stretch from the second conserved V-encoded cysteine up to the conserved J-encoded phenylalanine. The earlier analysis of 587 of the donors excluded any sequence lacking an unambiguous match to a single V gene segment. In an earlier analysis of about 590 of the donors, a V segment was called functional when productive rearrangements were above 56.7%, and segregating when the standard deviation between donors exceeded 5%. A statistical classification framework was built for diagnosing cytomegalovirus status from the catalog of TCR beta chain sequences. In a later analysis, V and J genes were assigned by comparing TCR nucleotide sequences against IMGT/GENE-DB human TR gene sequences. In a later analysis, CDR3 sequences and most-parsimonious VDJ recombination scenarios were assigned using the TCRdist pipeline. A later analysis defined each TCR beta chain by its CDR3 amino acid sequence plus V-gene family, and excluded reads lacking a unique V-gene family. In a later analysis, around 600 highly shared, low-generation-probability nucleotide sequences were removed to address suspected cross-contamination and a sequencing artifact. A later analysis calculated a clonal expansion index for each public chain from normalized within-repertoire ranks of inferred template counts. Generation probabilities in a later analysis came from a VDJ recombination model fitted to out-of-frame rearrangements, and those results were checked against IGoR. In a later analysis, hypergeometric tests were used to score TCR-TCR, TCR-HLA and TCR-CMV co-occurrence, with a repertoire-size bias correction applied to TCR pairs. To estimate false discovery rates, a later analysis permuted the HLA or CMV assignments 20 times. In a later analysis, co-occurring TCRs were grouped using DBSCAN, and TCRdist sequence similarity was added for clustering within HLA-allele-positive subsets. Repertoires with fewer than 30,000 or more than 120,000 public chains were left out of co-occurrence clustering, as were five repertoires with anomalous nucleotide sharing. Not all clones reach the TCRdb copy of this immuneACCESS table, which keeps in-frame sequences only. Checked studies attribute under half of the gap to unresolved V genes and leave the rest unexplained. V and J calls and clone size are those listed in that table; D and trimming were worked out from the DNA. For this sample the table gives 150,000 or so clones, of which approximately 84% were detected only once. 2% to 2.5% of the sample rests with the top ten.

This receptor was obtained from a man aged 18 to 29 in good health and CMV-seropositive. Sequencing was done on a sample of PBMCs.

The CDR3 protein is CASSQELGGGGRETQYF. Read as DNA, the sequence is TGTGCCAGCAGCCAAGAACTTGGCGGCGGGGGGAGGGAGACCCAGTACTTC. The chain joins TRBV4-2 to TRBJ2-5; TRBD2 fits 8 bases in the junction. V has 0 bases trimmed and J has 5 bases trimmed; junction bases matching no gene number 11. CDR1 LGHNA and CDR2 YNFKEQ were looked up in the germline V gene. From the cysteine through the phenylalanine, the CDR3 covers 17 amino acids. Only the CDR3 region is kept as DNA, spanning 51 bases read in frame from base 1.